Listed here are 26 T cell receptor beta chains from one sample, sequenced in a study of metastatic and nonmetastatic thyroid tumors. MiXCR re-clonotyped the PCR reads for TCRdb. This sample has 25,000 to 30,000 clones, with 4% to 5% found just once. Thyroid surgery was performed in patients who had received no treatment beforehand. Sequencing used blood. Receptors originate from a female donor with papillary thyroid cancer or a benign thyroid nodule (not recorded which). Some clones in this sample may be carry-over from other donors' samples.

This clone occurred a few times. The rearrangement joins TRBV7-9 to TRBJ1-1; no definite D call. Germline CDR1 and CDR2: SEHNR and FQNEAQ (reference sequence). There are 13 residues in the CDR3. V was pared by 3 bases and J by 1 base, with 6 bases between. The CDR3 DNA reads TGTGCCAGCAGCTTGGCAGGGAACACTGAAGCTTTCTTT. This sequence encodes CASSLAGNTEAFF. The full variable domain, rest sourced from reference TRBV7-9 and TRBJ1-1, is DTGVSQNPRHKITKRGQNVTFRCDPISEHNRLYWYRQTLGQGPEFLTYFQNEAQLEKSRLLSDRFSAERPKGSFSTLEIQRTEQGDSAMYLCASSLAGNTEAFFGQGTRLTVV.

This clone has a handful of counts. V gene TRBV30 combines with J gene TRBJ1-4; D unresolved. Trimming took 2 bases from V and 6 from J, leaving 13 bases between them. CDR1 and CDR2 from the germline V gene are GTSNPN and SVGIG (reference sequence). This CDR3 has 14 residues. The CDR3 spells CAWSRTEEYEKLFF. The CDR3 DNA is TGTGCCTGGAGTAGGACGGAGGAATATGAAAAACTGTTTTTT. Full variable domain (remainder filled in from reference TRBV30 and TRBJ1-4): SQTIHQWPATLVQPVGSPLSLECTVEGTSNPNLYWYRQAAGRGLQLLFYSVGIGQISSEVPQNLSASRPQDRQFILSSKKLLLSDSGFYLCAWSRTEEYEKLFFGSGTQLSVL.

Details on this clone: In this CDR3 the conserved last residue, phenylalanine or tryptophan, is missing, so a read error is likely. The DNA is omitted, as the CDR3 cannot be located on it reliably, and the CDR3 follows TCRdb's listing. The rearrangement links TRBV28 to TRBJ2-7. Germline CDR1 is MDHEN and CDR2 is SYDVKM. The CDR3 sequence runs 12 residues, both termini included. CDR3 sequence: CASRSRSFRQYI.

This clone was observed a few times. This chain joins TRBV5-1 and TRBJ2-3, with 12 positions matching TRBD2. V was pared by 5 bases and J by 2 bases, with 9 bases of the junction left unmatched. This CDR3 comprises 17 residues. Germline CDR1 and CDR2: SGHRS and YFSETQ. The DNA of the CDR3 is TGCGCCAGCAGAGGTATCGCTAGCGGGAGGGCCACAGATACGCAGTATTTT. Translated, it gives CASRGIASGRATDTQYF.

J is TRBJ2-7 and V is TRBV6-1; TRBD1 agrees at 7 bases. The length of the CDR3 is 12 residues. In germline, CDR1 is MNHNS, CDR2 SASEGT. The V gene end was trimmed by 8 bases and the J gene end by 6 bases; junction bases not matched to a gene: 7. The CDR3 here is CASGNRGGEQYF. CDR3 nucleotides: TGTGCCAGCGGAAACAGGGGTGGCGAGCAGTACTTC.

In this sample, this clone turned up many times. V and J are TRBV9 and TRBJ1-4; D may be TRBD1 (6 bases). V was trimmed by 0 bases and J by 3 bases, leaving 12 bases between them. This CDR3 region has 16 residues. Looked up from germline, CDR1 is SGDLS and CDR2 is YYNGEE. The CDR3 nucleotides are TGTGCCAGCAGCGTAGCTTGGGGGGGCTCTAATGAAAAACTGTTTTTT. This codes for CASSVAWGGSNEKLFF.

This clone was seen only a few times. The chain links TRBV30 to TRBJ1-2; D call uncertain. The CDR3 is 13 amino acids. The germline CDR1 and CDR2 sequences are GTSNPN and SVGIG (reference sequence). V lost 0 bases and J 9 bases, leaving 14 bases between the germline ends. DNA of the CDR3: TGTGCCTGGAGTGTAAGGACGAACGATTGCTACACCTTC. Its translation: CAWSVRTNDCYTF.

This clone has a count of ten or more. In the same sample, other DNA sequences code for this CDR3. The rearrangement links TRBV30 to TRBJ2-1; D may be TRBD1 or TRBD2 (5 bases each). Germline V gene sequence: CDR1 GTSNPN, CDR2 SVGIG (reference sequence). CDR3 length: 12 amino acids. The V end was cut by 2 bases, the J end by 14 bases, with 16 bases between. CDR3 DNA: TGTGCCTGGAGTTGGACGAGGGACCCCGAGTTCTTC. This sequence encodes CAWSWTRDPEFF.

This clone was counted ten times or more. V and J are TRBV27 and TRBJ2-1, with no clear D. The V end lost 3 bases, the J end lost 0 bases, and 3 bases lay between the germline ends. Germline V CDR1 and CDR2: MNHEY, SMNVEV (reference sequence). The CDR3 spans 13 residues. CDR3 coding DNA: TGTGCCAGCAGTTTCAGCTCCTACAATGAGCAGTTCTTC. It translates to CASSFSSYNEQFF.

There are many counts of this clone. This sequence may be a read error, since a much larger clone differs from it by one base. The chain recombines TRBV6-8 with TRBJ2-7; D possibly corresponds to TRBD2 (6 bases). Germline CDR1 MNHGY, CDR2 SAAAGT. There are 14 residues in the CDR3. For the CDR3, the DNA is TGCGCCAGCAGGCTCGGAGGGCCGCCCTACGAGCAGTACTTC. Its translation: CASRLGGPPYEQYF.

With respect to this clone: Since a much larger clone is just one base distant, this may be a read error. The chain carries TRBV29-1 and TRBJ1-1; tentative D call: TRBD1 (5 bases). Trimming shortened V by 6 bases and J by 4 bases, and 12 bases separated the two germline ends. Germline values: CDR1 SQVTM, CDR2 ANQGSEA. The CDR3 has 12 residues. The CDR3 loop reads CSVVTVSTEAFF. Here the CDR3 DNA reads TGCAGCGTGGTGACAGTGTCCACTGAAGCTTTCTTT.

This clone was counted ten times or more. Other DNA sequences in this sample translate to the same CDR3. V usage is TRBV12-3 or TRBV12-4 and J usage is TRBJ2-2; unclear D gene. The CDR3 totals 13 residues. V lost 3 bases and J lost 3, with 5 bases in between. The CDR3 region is CASSLAYTGELFF. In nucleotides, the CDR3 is TGTGCCAGCAGTTTGGCTTACACCGGGGAGCTGTTTTTT.

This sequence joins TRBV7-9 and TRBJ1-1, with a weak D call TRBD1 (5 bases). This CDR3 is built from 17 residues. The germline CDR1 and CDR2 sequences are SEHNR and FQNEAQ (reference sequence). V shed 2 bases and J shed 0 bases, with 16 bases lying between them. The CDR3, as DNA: TGTGCCAGCAGCTTATTGAAGGGACTTATCATGAACACTGAAGCTTTCTTT. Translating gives CASSLLKGLIMNTEAFF.

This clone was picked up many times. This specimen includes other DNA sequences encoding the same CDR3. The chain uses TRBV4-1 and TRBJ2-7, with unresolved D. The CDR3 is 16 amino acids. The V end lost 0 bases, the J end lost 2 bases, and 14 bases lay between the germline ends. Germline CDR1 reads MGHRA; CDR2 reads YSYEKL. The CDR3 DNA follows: TGCGCCAGCAGCCAAGATCGGACGAGTGTTACCTACGAGCAGTACTTC. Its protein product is CASSQDRTSVTYEQYF.

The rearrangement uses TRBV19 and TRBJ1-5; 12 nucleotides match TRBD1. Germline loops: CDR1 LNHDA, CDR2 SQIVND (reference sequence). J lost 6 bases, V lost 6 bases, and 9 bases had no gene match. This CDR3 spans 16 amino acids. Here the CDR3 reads CASSIPGQGARQPQHF. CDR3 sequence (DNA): TGTGCCAGTAGCATACCGGGACAGGGGGCGCGTCAGCCCCAGCATTTT.

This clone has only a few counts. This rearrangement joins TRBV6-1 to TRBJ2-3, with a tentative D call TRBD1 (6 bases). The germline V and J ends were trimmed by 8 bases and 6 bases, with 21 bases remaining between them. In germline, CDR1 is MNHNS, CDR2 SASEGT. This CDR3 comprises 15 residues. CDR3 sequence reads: CASEASGHLGDTQYF. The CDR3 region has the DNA TGTGCCAGCGAGGCATCGGGACACTTGGGGGATACGCAGTATTTT.

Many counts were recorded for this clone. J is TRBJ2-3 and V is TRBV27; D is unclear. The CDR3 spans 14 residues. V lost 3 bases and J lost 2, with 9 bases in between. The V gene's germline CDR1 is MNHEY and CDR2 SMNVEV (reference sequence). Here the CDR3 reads CASSLVGTTDTQYF. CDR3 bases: TGTGCCAGCAGTTTGGTGGGAACCACAGATACGCAGTATTTT.

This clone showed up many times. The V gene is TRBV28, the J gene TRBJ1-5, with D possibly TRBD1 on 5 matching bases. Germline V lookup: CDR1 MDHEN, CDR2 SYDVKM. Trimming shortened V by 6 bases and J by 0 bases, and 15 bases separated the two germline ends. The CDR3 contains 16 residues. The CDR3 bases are TGTGCCAGCAGATCAACCCGTAGGGGTAGCAATCAGCCCCAGCATTTT. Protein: CASRSTRRGSNQPQHF.

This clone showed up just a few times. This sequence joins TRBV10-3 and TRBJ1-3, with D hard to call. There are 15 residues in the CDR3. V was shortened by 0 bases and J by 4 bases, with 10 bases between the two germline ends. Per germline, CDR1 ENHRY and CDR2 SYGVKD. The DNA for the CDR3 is TGTGCCATCAGTGAGTCTGACTGGTTAGGAAACACCATATATTTT. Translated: CAISESDWLGNTIYF.

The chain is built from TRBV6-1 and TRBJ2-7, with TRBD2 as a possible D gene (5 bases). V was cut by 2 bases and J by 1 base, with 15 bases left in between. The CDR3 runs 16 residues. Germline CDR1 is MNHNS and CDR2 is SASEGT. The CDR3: CASSEWVGMVSYEQYF. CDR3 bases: TGTGCCAGCAGTGAATGGGTCGGGATGGTGTCCTACGAGCAGTACTTC.

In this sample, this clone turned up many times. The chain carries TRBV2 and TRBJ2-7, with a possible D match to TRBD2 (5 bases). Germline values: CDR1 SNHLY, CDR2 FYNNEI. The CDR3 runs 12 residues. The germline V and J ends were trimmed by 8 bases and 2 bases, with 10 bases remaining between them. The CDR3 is CASEDLAYEQYF. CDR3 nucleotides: TGTGCCAGCGAGGACTTGGCCTACGAGCAGTACTTC.

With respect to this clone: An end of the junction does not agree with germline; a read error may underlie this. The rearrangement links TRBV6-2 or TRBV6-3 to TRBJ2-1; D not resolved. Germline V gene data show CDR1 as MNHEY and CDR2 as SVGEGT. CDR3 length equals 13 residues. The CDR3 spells CASNFLLGNGQFF. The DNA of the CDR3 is TGTGCCAGCAACTTCCTCCTAGGCAATGGGCAGTTCTTC.

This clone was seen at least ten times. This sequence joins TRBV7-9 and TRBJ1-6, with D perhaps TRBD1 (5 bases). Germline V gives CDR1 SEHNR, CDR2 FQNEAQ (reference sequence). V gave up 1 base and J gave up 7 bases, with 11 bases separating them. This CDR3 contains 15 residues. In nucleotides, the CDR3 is TGTGCCAGCAGCTTAGACCAGGGAGACAATTCACCCCTCCACTTT. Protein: CASSLDQGDNSPLHF.

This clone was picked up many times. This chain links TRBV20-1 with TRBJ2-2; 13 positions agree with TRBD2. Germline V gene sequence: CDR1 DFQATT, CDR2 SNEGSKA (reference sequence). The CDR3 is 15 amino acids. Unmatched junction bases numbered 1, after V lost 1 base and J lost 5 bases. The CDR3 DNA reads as TGCAGTGCTAGAGGACTAGCGGGAGGAACCGGGGAGCTGTTTTTT. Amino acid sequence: CSARGLAGGTGELFF.

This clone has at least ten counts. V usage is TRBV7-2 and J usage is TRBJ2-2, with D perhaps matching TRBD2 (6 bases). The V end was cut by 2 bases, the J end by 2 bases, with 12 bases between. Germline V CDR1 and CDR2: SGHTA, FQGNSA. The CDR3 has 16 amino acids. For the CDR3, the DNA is TGTGCCAGCAGCTTACGGTTTACTAGCAACACCGGGGAGCTGTTTTTT. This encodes CASSLRFTSNTGELFF.

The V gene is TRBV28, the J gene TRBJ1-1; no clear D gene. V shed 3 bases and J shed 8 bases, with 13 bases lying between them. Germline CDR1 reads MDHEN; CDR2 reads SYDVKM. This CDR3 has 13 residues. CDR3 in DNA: TGTGCCAGCAGTTTTACCAAGACCGGCGAAGCTTTCTTT. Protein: CASSFTKTGEAFF. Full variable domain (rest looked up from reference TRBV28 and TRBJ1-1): DVKVTQSSRYLVKRTGEKVFLECVQDMDHENMFWYRQDPGLGLRLIYFSYDVKMKEKGDIPEGYSVSREKKERFSLILESASTNQTSMYLCASSFTKTGEAFFGQGTRLTVV.